The 8 T cell receptor beta chains below all came from one sample that was sequenced in a study of T-cell reconstitution after alpha-beta-depleted transplantation in children. This sample's TCRbeta library carried unique molecular identifier barcodes. TCRdb used MiXCR to reprocess the PCR reads, holding one entry per CDR3 protein. The table has 280,000 or so distinct CDR3 sequences, 11% seen once. Specimen: peripheral blood, collected 180 days after TCRalphabeta/CD19-depleted stem cell transplant. Every receptor here comes from a male patient between 2 and 10 years old who had a stem cell transplant for chronic granulomatous disease, so the T cells may come from the graft donor.

This clonotype was seen many times. CDR3 loop: CASNADRYKETQYF. The CDR3 nucleotides are TGTGCCAGCAACGCGGACAGGTACAAAGAGACCCAGTACTTC. J is TRBJ2-5 and V is TRBV7-2, with 7 nucleotides matching TRBD1. V trimming: 7 bases; J trimming: 3 bases; junction bases outside the gene matches: 8. Looked up from germline, CDR1 is SGHTA and CDR2 is FQGNSA. The CDR3 spans 14 residues.

Points on this clonotype: A much more abundant neighbour one base away suggests this may be a read error. V usage is TRBV30 and J usage is TRBJ2-2, with TRBD2 matching 7 bases. There are 16 residues in the CDR3. The J segment lost 6 bases and the V segment lost 0 bases, leaving 10 bases of the junction unmatched. Germline V gene data show CDR1 as GTSNPN and CDR2 as SVGIG (reference sequence). The CDR3 is CAWSVPAGVLAGELFF. The CDR3 bases are TGTGCCTGGAGTGTACCGGCGGGAGTTTTGGCCGGGGAGCTGTTTTTT.

This clonotype was counted at least ten times. The V and J genes are TRBV4-2 and TRBJ1-5, with D unresolved. This CDR3 comprises 14 residues. Trimming removed 5 bases from V and 4 bases from J, with 12 bases in between. Germline CDR1 is LGHNA and CDR2 is YNFKEQ. The CDR3 loop reads CASSDPTKNQPQHF. CDR3 bases: TGTGCCAGCAGCGACCCGACGAAAAATCAGCCCCAGCATTTT.

This clonotype has a handful of counts. The chain couples TRBV6-2 or TRBV6-3 to TRBJ2-1; D tentatively reads TRBD1 or TRBD2 (5 bases each). Germline loops: CDR1 MNHEY, CDR2 SVGEGT. Between the trimmed V and J ends, which lost 1 base and 4 bases, there was a span of 17 bases. The CDR3 extends over 17 amino acids. CDR3 in amino acids: CASSYLNQPGRYNEQFF. The DNA for the CDR3 is TGTGCCAGCAGTTACTTGAATCAGCCGGGACGATACAATGAGCAGTTCTTC.

Notes on this clonotype: A read error is likely, as this CDR3 ends without the conserved phenylalanine or tryptophan. The chain carries TRBV7-2 and TRBJ2-5; D possibly corresponds to TRBD2 (5 bases). The CDR3 spans 12 residues. Trimming shortened V by 5 bases and J by 4 bases, and 8 bases separated the two germline ends. Germline V lookup: CDR1 SGHTA, CDR2 FQGNSA. For the CDR3, the DNA is TGTGCCAGCAGCCCACGGGGAGAGACCCAGTACTTG. The encoded protein is CASSPRGETQYL.

Details on this clonotype: A much larger clone is a single base away; this may be a read error. CDR3 region: CAINGQGTDTQYF. DNA for the CDR3: TGCGCCATCAATGGACAGGGCACAGATACGCAGTATTTT. The chain carries TRBV10-1 and TRBJ2-3; 7 nucleotides align to TRBD1. V gave up 10 bases and J gave up 1 base; unmatched junction bases: 5. The CDR3 runs to 13 residues. Germline assignment: CDR1 WNHNN and CDR2 SYGVQD (reference sequence).

This clonotype was detected many times. V usage is TRBV12-3 or TRBV12-4 and J usage is TRBJ2-7; no clear D gene. The germline V and J ends were trimmed by 6 bases and 6 bases, with 12 bases remaining between them. The CDR3 is made up of 12 amino acids. DNA of the CDR3: TGTGCCAGCAGCCCCACCTACGCCGAGCAGTACTTC. It is translated as CASSPTYAEQYF.

This clonotype was observed at least ten times. V gene TRBV11-2 combines with J gene TRBJ1-5; no clear D. The CDR3 spans 13 residues. V gave up 5 bases and J gave up 6 bases, with 11 bases separating them. Per the germline V gene, CDR1 is SGHAT and CDR2 is FQNNGV. CDR3 DNA sequence: TGTGCCAGCAGCAATGGACTGGCTCAGCCCCAGCATTTT. Translation gives CASSNGLAQPQHF.